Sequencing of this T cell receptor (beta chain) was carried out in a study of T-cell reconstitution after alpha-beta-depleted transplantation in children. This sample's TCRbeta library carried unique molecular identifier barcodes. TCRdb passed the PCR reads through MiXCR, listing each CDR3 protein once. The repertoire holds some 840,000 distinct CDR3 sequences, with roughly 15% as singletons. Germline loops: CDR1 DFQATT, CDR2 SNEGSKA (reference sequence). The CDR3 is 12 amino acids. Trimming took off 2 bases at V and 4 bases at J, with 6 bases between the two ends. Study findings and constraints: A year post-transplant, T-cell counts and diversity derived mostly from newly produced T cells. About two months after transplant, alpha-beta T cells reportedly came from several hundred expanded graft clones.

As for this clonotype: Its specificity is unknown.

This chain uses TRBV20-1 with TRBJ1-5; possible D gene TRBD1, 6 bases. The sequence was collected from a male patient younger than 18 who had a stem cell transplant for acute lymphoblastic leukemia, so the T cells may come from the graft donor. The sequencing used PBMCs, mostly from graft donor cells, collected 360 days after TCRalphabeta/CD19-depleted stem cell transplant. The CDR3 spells CSARRGNQPQHF. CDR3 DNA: TGCAGTGCTAGAAGGGGGAATCAGCCCCAGCATTTT.